This T cell receptor beta chain was sequenced during a study of T-cell memory formation after mild COVID-19. Whole-study results and caveats: Within pre-infection memory, some responding clones were found, suggesting cross-reactive memory joined. Contracting clones localized mainly to CM and EM when CD4+ and mainly to EMRA when CD8+.

After 5'RACE with constant-segment primers, TCR alpha and TCR beta cDNA libraries carrying sample barcodes and UMIs were obtained. MiXCR, run by TCRdb on the 5' RACE reads, gives a single entry per CDR3 protein. The sample has around 440,000 distinct CDR3 sequences; approximately 18% are singletons. V trimming: 5 bases; J trimming: 0 bases; junction bases outside the gene matches: 7. The CDR3 spans 18 residues. This clonotype came up many times. Its antigen is as yet unknown. The J gene is TRBJ2-4, the V gene TRBV12-3 or TRBV12-4, with 13 bases aligning to TRBD2. The source is an adult woman who had mild COVID-19 (a few samples of this study predate the infection). Cell type and time point are not known. The specimen was PBMCs or a T cell subset sorted from them (not recorded which). CDR3 sequence (DNA): TGTGCCAGCAGTACCGGGACTAGCGGGACCCTAGCCAAAAACATTCAGTACTTC. Its protein product is CASSTGTSGTLAKNIQYF.